Below, 22 T cell receptor beta chains from the same sample are listed, as sequenced in a study of monozygotic twins with inflammatory bowel disease. TCRdb reprocessed the 5' RACE reads, with one entry per CDR3 protein and no DNA. In total, the table holds fewer than 550,000 distinct CDR3 sequences. Material for sequencing was blood. The receptors come from a human donor with ulcerative colitis or Crohn's disease, or a healthy co-twin of an affected twin (not recorded which).

The CDR3 loop reads CASSSSWLIRVDTQYF. The chain links TRBV9 to TRBJ2-3; without DNA, the TCRdb call of TRBD1 cannot be checked. The CDR3 has 16 residues. CDR1 is SGDLS and CDR2 is YYNGEE in the germline V gene.

The chain couples TRBV9 to TRBJ2-5; TCRdb designates TRBD2, a call that cannot be tested without DNA. The V gene's germline CDR1 is SGDLS and CDR2 YYNGEE. The CDR3 is made up of 16 amino acids. The CDR3 reads CASSPMLAGGRETQYF.

This rearrangement joins TRBV29-1 to TRBJ2-5; the D call of TRBD1 rests on TCRdb alone, since no DNA is present to check it. Germline loops: CDR1 SQVTM, CDR2 ANQGSEA. CDR3 length: 15 residues. The chain's CDR3 is CSVDSTGRVAETQYF. The full variable domain, in which reference TRBV29-1 and TRBJ2-5 provide the parts outside the CDR3, is SAVISQKPSRDICQRGTSLTIQCQVDSQVTMMFWYRQQPGQSLTLIATANQGSEATYESGFVIDKFPISRPNLTFSTLTVSNMSPEDSSIYLCSVDSTGRVAETQYFGPGTRLLVL.

The J gene is TRBJ2-5, the V gene TRBV20-1; TCRdb's assignment of TRBD1 cannot be checked, as there is no DNA. Germline CDR1 is DFQATT and CDR2 is SNEGSKA (reference sequence). The CDR3 consists of 16 residues. CDR3 protein: CSARDPGKGGGETQYF.

CDR3: CASSSAETQYF. This chain connects TRBV7-9 to TRBJ2-5. This CDR3 is 11 amino acids long. Germline V gene lookup returns CDR1 SEHNR and CDR2 FQNEAQ (reference sequence).

The chain uses TRBV10-3 and TRBJ2-2. Germline values: CDR1 ENHRY, CDR2 SYGVKD. The CDR3 contains 11 residues. The CDR3 sequence: CATHQAGELFF.

V usage is TRBV29-1 and J usage is TRBJ2-3; there is no DNA to check the TCRdb D call of TRBD2. CDR3 length equals 15 residues. The germline gives CDR1 SQVTM, CDR2 ANQGSEA. The CDR3 sequence: CSARDLTSSTDTQYF.

The chain uses TRBV7-9 and TRBJ2-2; TCRdb names TRBD2, which stays unverified in the absence of DNA. Germline loops: CDR1 SEHNR, CDR2 FQNEAQ (reference sequence). The CDR3 totals 12 residues. The CDR3 protein is CASRLAVGELFF.

The CDR3 reads CSARERGQGGTEAFF. The rearrangement links TRBV20-1 to TRBJ1-1; TCRdb picks TRBD1, but there is no DNA to check that call. Per the germline V gene, CDR1 is DFQATT and CDR2 is SNEGSKA (reference sequence). This CDR3 has 15 residues.

This chain joins TRBV30 and TRBJ2-4. CDR3 size: 14 residues. CDR1 and CDR2 from the germline V gene are GTSNPN and SVGIG (reference sequence). The CDR3 spells CAWSSEWAKNIQYF.

This sequence joins TRBV7-9 and TRBJ2-3; absent DNA, TCRdb's TRBD2 call cannot be checked. Germline V gene data show CDR1 as SEHNR and CDR2 as FQNEAQ (reference sequence). This CDR3 contains 17 residues. CDR3 region: CASSGTSADLRTDTQYF.

The V gene is TRBV9, the J gene TRBJ2-2; TCRdb's D gene call, TRBD1, goes unchecked for lack of DNA. CDR1 and CDR2 (germline): SGDLS, YYNGEE. This CDR3 is 15 amino acids long. The CDR3 sequence is CASSVSGGKAGELFF. The entire variable domain, with the rest obtained from reference TRBV9 and TRBJ2-2, is as follows: DSGVTQTPKHLITATGQRVTLRCSPRSGDLSVYWYQQSLDQGLQFLIQYYNGEERAKGNILERFSAQQFPDLHSELNLSSLELGDSALYFCASSVSGGKAGELFFGEGSRLTVL.

V is TRBV20-1 and J is TRBJ2-1; TCRdb's D call, TRBD1, is unchecked because there is no DNA. This CDR3 contains 12 residues. Germline values: CDR1 DFQATT, CDR2 SNEGSKA (reference sequence). The CDR3 loop reads CSASGRGDEQFF.

CDR3: CSVTGTGLYEQYF. The V and J genes are TRBV29-1 and TRBJ2-7; TCRdb's D gene call, TRBD1, goes unchecked for lack of DNA. The CDR3 consists of 13 residues. Germline V gives CDR1 SQVTM, CDR2 ANQGSEA.

The chain employs TRBV6-6 and TRBJ1-5. The CDR3 has 14 residues. Germline CDR1 reads MNHNY; CDR2 reads SVGAGI (reference sequence). CDR3 sequence reads: CASSYSERDQPQHF.

The chain uses TRBV7-9 and TRBJ1-1. Germline assignment: CDR1 SEHNR and CDR2 FQNEAQ (reference sequence). This CDR3 has 13 residues. The CDR3 protein is CASSPRIGTEAFF.

The CDR3 sequence: CASSPGQGASQPQHF. This chain connects TRBV18 to TRBJ1-5; lacking DNA, the TRBD1 call made by TCRdb goes unchecked. The CDR3 length is 15 residues. CDR1 and CDR2 from the germline V gene are KGHSH and LQKENI. Based on the CDR3 plus reference TRBV18 and TRBJ1-5, the full variable domain is NAGVMQNPRHLVRRRGQEARLRCSPMKGHSHVYWYRQLPEEGLKFMVYLQKENIIDESGMPKERFSAEFPKEGPSILRIQQVVRGDSAAYFCASSPGQGASQPQHFGDGTRLSIL.

The chain couples TRBV5-1 to TRBJ2-7. The CDR3 totals 15 residues. Per germline, CDR1 SGHRS and CDR2 YFSETQ. CDR3 residues: CASCLTDGSSYEQYF.

The V gene is TRBV27, the J gene TRBJ2-3; as DNA is missing, the TRBD2 call by TCRdb cannot be tested. The CDR3 extends over 17 amino acids. Germline CDR1 MNHEY, CDR2 SMNVEV (reference sequence). The CDR3 here is CASSRRGAAGVSDTQYF.

The chain is built from TRBV29-1 and TRBJ2-2; without DNA, the TCRdb call of TRBD1 cannot be checked. The germline gives CDR1 SQVTM, CDR2 ANQGSEA. This CDR3 has 12 residues. This CDR3 is CSVAWGQGELFF.

The chain links TRBV12-3 or TRBV12-4 to TRBJ2-5; TCRdb's D call, TRBD1, is unchecked because there is no DNA. The CDR3 has 15 amino acids. CDR3 sequence reads: CASSEGVGTFETQYF.

The chain links TRBV4-1 to TRBJ2-7; TCRdb returns TRBD1, unconfirmable since there is no DNA. Germline V CDR1 and CDR2: MGHRA, YSYEKL. This CDR3 contains 15 residues. The CDR3 region is CASSLRGQTPIEQYF.